This TCR beta chain was sequenced for a study of blood T cell repertoires in COVID-19. In the study overall: Researchers got acute and convalescent COVID-19 samples from the United States, Italy and Spain.

Methods used by the authors: The authors estimated nucleated cell counts from reference gene primer amplification. Clones were sequenced by immunoSEQ multiplex PCR, and TCRdb holds only the in-frame ones, with some missing. D and trimming were read from the DNA, whereas the V and J calls and clone size are those reported in that table. The table lists around 260,000 clones, approximately 85% of them singletons. Deletions cut 6 bases from V and 0 bases from J, with 6 bases between. The germline CDR1 and CDR2 sequences are MNHEY and SVGAGI. The CDR3 totals 14 residues. Seattle's cohort entered during active infection and was followed longitudinally.

The V gene is TRBV6-5, the J gene TRBJ2-6; no clear D. The TCR originated in a human donor with COVID-19, enrolled during active disease. The donor label of this sample is uncertain. The sequenced material came from peripheral blood. The DNA for the CDR3 is TGTGCCAGCAGCGTAGTCTCTGGGGCCAACGTCCTGACTTTC. This translates into CASSVVSGANVLTF.